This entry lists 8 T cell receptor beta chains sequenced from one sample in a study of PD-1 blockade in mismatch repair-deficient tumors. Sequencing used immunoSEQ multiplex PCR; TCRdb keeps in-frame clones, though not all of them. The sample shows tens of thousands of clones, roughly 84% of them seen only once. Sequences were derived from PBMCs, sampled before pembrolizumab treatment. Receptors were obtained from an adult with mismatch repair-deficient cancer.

CDR3 loop: CASARGGSTDTQYF. DNA of the CDR3: TGTGCCAGCGCTCGCGGGGGAAGCACAGATACGCAGTATTTT. V usage is TRBV7-2 and J usage is TRBJ2-3; 7 nucleotides line up with TRBD2. V lost 8 bases, J lost 0 bases, and 5 bases stayed unmatched. CDR3 size: 14 residues. Germline CDR1 is SGHTA and CDR2 is FQGNSA. The entire variable domain, with the rest obtained from reference TRBV7-2 and TRBJ2-3, is as follows: GAGVSQSPSNKVTEKGKDVELRCDPISGHTALYWYRQSLGQGLEFLIYFQGNSAPDKSGLPSDRFSAERTGGSVSTLTIQRTQQEDSAVYLCASARGGSTDTQYFGPGTRLTVL.

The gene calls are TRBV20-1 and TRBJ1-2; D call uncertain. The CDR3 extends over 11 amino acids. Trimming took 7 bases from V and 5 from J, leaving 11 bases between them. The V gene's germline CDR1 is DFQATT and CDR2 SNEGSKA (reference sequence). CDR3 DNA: TGCAGTGTGGCAGTCCGATATGGCTACACCTTC. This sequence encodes CSVAVRYGYTF.

Here the CDR3 reads CASSFGTSYSTSIGELFF. As DNA, the CDR3 is TGTGCCAGTAGTTTCGGGACTAGCTACTCTACGAGCATCGGGGAGCTGTTTTTT. This chain connects TRBV19 to TRBJ2-2; TRBD2 matches at 9 bases. The CDR3 has 18 amino acids. CDR1 is LNHDA and CDR2 is SQIVND in the germline V gene (reference sequence). V was clipped by 5 bases and J by 7 bases; unmatched bases: 17.

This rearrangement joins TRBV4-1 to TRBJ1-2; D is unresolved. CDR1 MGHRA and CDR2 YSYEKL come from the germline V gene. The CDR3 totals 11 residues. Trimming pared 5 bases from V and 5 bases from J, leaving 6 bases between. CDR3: CASSYRYGYTF. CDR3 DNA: TGCGCCAGCAGCTATAGATATGGCTACACCTTC.

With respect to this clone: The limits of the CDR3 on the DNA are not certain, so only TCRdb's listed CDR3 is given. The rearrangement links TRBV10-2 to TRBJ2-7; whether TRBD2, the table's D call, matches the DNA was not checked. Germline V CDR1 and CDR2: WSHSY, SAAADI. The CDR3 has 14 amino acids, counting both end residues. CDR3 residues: CASSSSSRDGEQYF.

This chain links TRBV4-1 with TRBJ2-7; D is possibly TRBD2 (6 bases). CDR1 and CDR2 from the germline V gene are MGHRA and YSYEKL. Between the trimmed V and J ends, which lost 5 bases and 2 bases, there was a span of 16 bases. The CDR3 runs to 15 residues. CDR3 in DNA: TGCGCCAGCAGCTTGGGACTCGCGGGTACCTACGAGCAGTACTTC. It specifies CASSLGLAGTYEQYF.

The chain's CDR3 is CASSFGGGETQYF. DNA of the CDR3: TGTGCCAGCAGCTTCGGGGGTGGAGAGACCCAGTACTTC. The genes are TRBV7-3 and TRBJ2-5; D perhaps matches TRBD2 (6 bases). The CDR3 sequence is 13 residues long. CDR1 and CDR2 (germline): SGHTA, FQGTGA. Trimming took 3 bases from V and 4 from J, leaving 9 bases between them.

The CDR3 is CASSLGAPGSYEQYF. CDR3 bases: TGCGCCAGCAGCTTGGGGGCGCCAGGCTCCTACGAGCAGTACTTC. J is TRBJ2-7 and V is TRBV5-1; D is unresolved. Germline CDR1 reads SGHRS; CDR2 reads YFSETQ. V dropped 0 bases and J dropped 0 bases, with 10 bases sitting between them. This CDR3 has 15 amino acids.